The clone carrying this T cell receptor (beta chain) is a singleton in its sample. What it recognizes is unknown. CDR3 length equals 16 residues. The junction had 10 bases not matched to a gene; V was cut back by 6 bases and J by 3 bases. CDR1 SGHRS and CDR2 YFSETQ come from the germline V gene. This specimen belongs to a study of shared clonotypes between healthy human individuals. Points from the study as a whole: Rarefaction indicated that sorted-subset sequencing remained incomplete although depth was large.

Authors' processing steps: There were no quality scores in the junction-only immunoSEQ sequences, so filtering differed. The repertoire was sequenced with immunoSEQ multiplex PCR; TCRdb's copy has only in-frame clones and lacks some. The V and J calls and clone size are taken from that table; D and trimming were inferred from the DNA. Among 500,000 to 550,000 clones listed, roughly 95% were seen once. The chain has TRBV5-1 and TRBJ2-1; 9 bases line up with TRBD2. The receptor comes from a young woman in good health. The source material was naive CD4+ T cells sorted from blood. Subset described: CD45RA+ positively selected. The CDR3 here is CASILGPSGNYNEQFF. The DNA for the CDR3 is TGCGCCAGCATCCTTGGGCCTAGCGGGAACTACAATGAGCAGTTCTTC. The full variable domain, its missing parts supplied by reference TRBV5-1 and TRBJ2-1, is KAGVTQTPRYLIKTRGQQVTLSCSPISGHRSVSWYQQTPGQGLQFLFEYFSETQRNKGNFPGRFSGRQFSNSRSEMNVSTLELGDSALYLCASILGPSGNYNEQFFGPGTRLTVL.